This TCR beta chain was sequenced during a study of shared clonotypes between healthy human individuals. On the study more broadly: Three plates were used per donor for CD4 naive, three for CD4 memory, two for CD8 naive and one for CD8 memory.

Study-level findings and limits: Among the subsets, naive ones generally showed larger estimated richness than memory ones.

In the study's own analysis: ImmunoSEQ gave junction-only sequences without quality scores, so filtering differed. The repertoire was sequenced with immunoSEQ multiplex PCR; TCRdb's copy has only in-frame clones and lacks some. V, J and clone size were drawn from that table, and D and trimming were deduced from the DNA. This table has 2 million to 3 million clones, more than 85% appearing once. Points on this clone: No antigen is known for it.

Every one of the donors was a Caucasian adult that lived in Nashville, Tennessee. The V end lost 5 bases, the J end lost 1 base, and 11 bases lay between the germline ends. CDR1 and CDR2 (germline): SEHNR, FQNEAQ (reference sequence). The CDR3 sequence is 14 residues long. The source is a man aged 18 to 29 in good health. Some clones in this sample may be carry-over from other donors' samples. The rearrangement links TRBV7-9 to TRBJ1-2; D remains ambiguous. Sequencing was done on a sample of naive CD4+ T cells from PBMCs. The subset is: CD45RA+ positively selected. The CDR3 nucleotides are TGTGCCAGCAGCGTCCGGTGGGATAACTATGGCTACACCTTC. Translating it yields CASSVRWDNYGYTF.